These 12 T cell receptor beta chains came from one sample sequenced in a study of blood T cells in healthy people across ages. Combining a sample-barcoded 5' primer with a J-beta primer mix, a second PCR ran for roughly 6 to 11 cycles. TCRdb reanalysed the 5' RACE reads using MiXCR and keeps one entry per CDR3 protein. The sample records about 400,000 distinct CDR3 sequences, over 45% being singletons. Sequencing was performed on blood. These receptors were taken from a man aged 55-75 years in good health.

This clonotype was counted between two and nine times. The V gene is TRBV29-1, the J gene TRBJ2-3, with 9 bases aligning to TRBD1. The length of the CDR3 is 13 residues. With V trimmed by 7 bases and J by 8 bases, 10 bases remained unmatched. CDR1 and CDR2 (germline): SQVTM, ANQGSEA. DNA for the CDR3: TGCAGCGCTTGGACAGGGGCCGCAAGTACGCAGTATTTT. Translating it yields CSAWTGAASTQYF.

The chain recombines TRBV2 with TRBJ2-3, with TRBD2 identical over 9 bases. The J segment lost 2 bases and the V segment lost 2 bases, leaving 5 bases of the junction unmatched. Germline CDR1 and CDR2: SNHLY and FYNNEI. The CDR3 runs to 16 residues. Here the CDR3 DNA reads TGTGCCAGCAGTGAAAAGTTAGCGGGAGCCACAGATACGCAGTATTTT. Amino acids: CASSEKLAGATDTQYF.

Of note for this clonotype: Given a much more abundant clone one base away, this may be a read error. V usage is TRBV2 and J usage is TRBJ2-4; 8 positions agree with TRBD2. In germline, CDR1 is SNHLY, CDR2 FYNNEI. V was pared by 8 bases and J by 13 bases, with 13 bases of the junction left unmatched. This CDR3 is built from 13 residues. As DNA, the CDR3 is TGTGCCAGCGGGCCGGGAGGGCCCTACGGGCAGTACTTC. Translation gives CASGPGGPYGQYF.

This sequence joins TRBV29-1 and TRBJ1-2; no clear D gene. V gave up 3 bases and J gave up 4 bases, with 12 bases separating them. In germline, CDR1 is SQVTM, CDR2 ANQGSEA. This CDR3 is 13 amino acids long. The CDR3 DNA reads TGCAGCGTTGAGCCTCCAAATCTCTATGGCTACACCTTC. Translating it yields CSVEPPNLYGYTF.

The J gene is TRBJ2-7, the V gene TRBV9, with D uncertain. Trimming took 3 bases from V and 1 from J, leaving 11 bases between them. The CDR3 is made up of 14 amino acids. CDR1 and CDR2 from the germline V gene are SGDLS and YYNGEE. CDR3 DNA sequence: TGTGCCAGCAGCGCACTCCAGAGATCCTACGAGCAGTACTTC. Translation: CASSALQRSYEQYF.

The chain joins TRBV20-1 to TRBJ1-5; D not resolved. Between the trimmed V and J ends, which lost 4 bases and 13 bases, there was a span of 14 bases. This CDR3 contains 11 residues. CDR1 and CDR2 from the germline V gene are DFQATT and SNEGSKA (reference sequence). CDR3 protein: CSATPGVGQHF. CDR3 nucleotide sequence: TGCAGTGCTACCCCCGGGGTAGGGCAGCATTTT.

The J gene is TRBJ1-4, the V gene TRBV3-1; D is uncertain. The V gene lost 4 bases and the J gene lost 11 bases, with 17 bases spanning the gap. Germline V gene data show CDR1 as LGHDT and CDR2 as YNNKEL (reference sequence). The length of the CDR3 is 14 residues. The CDR3 loop is CASSPPSDPHKLFF. The CDR3 bases are TGTGCCAGCAGCCCGCCATCGGACCCTCATAAACTGTTTTTT.

The chain has TRBV30 and TRBJ2-1; the match to TRBD1 covers 9 bases. After removal of 1 base from V and 10 bases from J, the junction contained 5 bases not matched to a gene. The CDR3 runs to 13 residues. CDR1 and CDR2 (germline): GTSNPN, SVGIG (reference sequence). The CDR3 coding sequence is TGTGCCTGGAGTGGAACAGGGGGCACCGAGCAGTTCTTC. Translated, it gives CAWSGTGGTEQFF.

This chain links TRBV30 with TRBJ2-1; the D gene is possibly TRBD2 (5 bases). The CDR3 loop spans 13 amino acids. CDR1 and CDR2 (germline): GTSNPN, SVGIG (reference sequence). The V end lost 1 base, the J end lost 8 bases, and 12 bases lay between the germline ends. For the CDR3, the DNA is TGTGCCTGGAGTGCACTAGGAAGATATGAGCAGTTCTTC. Its protein is CAWSALGRYEQFF.

The chain recombines TRBV24-1 with TRBJ2-3; 8 nucleotides match TRBD2. Germline V lookup: CDR1 KGHDR, CDR2 SFDVKD. The CDR3 loop spans 15 amino acids. The V gene end was trimmed by 5 bases and the J gene end by 1 base; junction bases not matched to a gene: 4. CDR3 coding DNA: TGTGCCACCAGTGCCTCGACTAGCGGCACAGATACGCAGTATTTT. It translates to CATSASTSGTDTQYF.

On this clonotype itself: This clone may be a read error of a much larger clone one base away. This chain connects TRBV9 to TRBJ1-2, with no clear D. The V end lost 0 bases, the J end lost 8 bases, and 14 bases lay between the germline ends. The CDR3 has 14 residues. Germline V lookup: CDR1 SGDLS, CDR2 YYNGEE. The CDR3 loop is CASSVGFRFDGYTF. The CDR3 DNA is TGTGCCAGCAGCGTAGGGTTCCGATTCGACGGCTACACCTTC.

The chain recombines TRBV10-2 with TRBJ1-6, with D possibly being TRBD1 (6 bases). CDR1 and CDR2 from the germline V gene are WSHSY and SAAADI. V was trimmed by 9 bases and J by 0 bases, leaving 9 bases between them. The CDR3 sequence is 14 residues long. CDR3 in DNA: TGCGCCAGTCGACAGGCCTCCTATAATTCACCCCTCCACTTT. It yields the protein CASRQASYNSPLHF.